One sample yielded the 31 T cell receptor beta chains listed below, sequenced in a study of T cells in Graves' hyperthyroidism and ophthalmopathy. The investigators amplified TCR beta CDR3 regions from RNA transcripts. TCR CDR3 regions were first amplified by RT-PCR with HTBI primers. In TCRdb, the multiplex PCR reads were re-called with MiXCR into one record per CDR3 protein. The data contain nearly 250,000 distinct CDR3 sequences, roughly 22% of them singletons. Sequencing was performed on blood. These receptors originate from a woman in her 40s with Graves' ophthalmopathy.

This chain joins TRBV6-1 and TRBJ2-4, with D perhaps given as TRBD1 or TRBD2 (7 bases each). The CDR3 has 17 amino acids. From germline, CDR1 is MNHNS and CDR2 SASEGT. The V end was cut by 5 bases, the J end by 0 bases, with 17 bases between. CDR3 sequence reads: CASSPRQGGGAKNIQYF. The CDR3 nucleotides are TGTGCCAGCAGTCCCCGACAGGGCGGGGGAGCCAAAAACATTCAGTACTTC.

This clonotype turned up a few times. This sequence joins TRBV30 and TRBJ2-7; 8 bases are shared with TRBD2. Per germline, CDR1 GTSNPN and CDR2 SVGIG (reference sequence). V lost 1 base and J lost 2; bases outside the gene matches: 4. This CDR3 spans 14 amino acids. The CDR3, as DNA: TGTGCCTGGAGTGACGGGAGGGGGGCCTACGAGCAGTACTTC. Protein: CAWSDGRGAYEQYF.

The V and J genes are TRBV20-1 and TRBJ1-1; no clear D. This CDR3 region has 15 residues. Trimming took 0 bases from V and 1 from J, leaving 12 bases between them. From germline, CDR1 is DFQATT and CDR2 SNEGSKA (reference sequence). CDR3 residues: CSARDLRHPNTEAFF. The CDR3 DNA follows: TGCAGTGCTAGAGATCTCAGGCACCCGAACACTGAAGCTTTCTTT.

This clonotype was seen at least ten times. The J gene is TRBJ2-7, the V gene TRBV27; TRBD2 might be the D (6 bases). V shed 5 bases and J shed 4 bases, with 24 bases lying between them. The V gene's germline CDR1 is MNHEY and CDR2 SMNVEV (reference sequence). This CDR3 comprises 17 residues. This CDR3 reads CASSKAVVSEAGYEQYF. The CDR3 bases are TGTGCCAGCAGTAAAGCGGTTGTGTCGGAGGCGGGGTACGAGCAGTACTTC.

This sequence joins TRBV6-1 and TRBJ1-5; 9 bases align to TRBD1. The CDR3 runs 16 residues. Trimming cost V 5 bases and J 6 bases; bases outside gene matches: 11. CDR1 and CDR2 (germline): MNHNS, SASEGT. The CDR3 coding sequence is TGTGCCAGCAGTCTTCAGGCACAGGGGGCTAGTCAGCCCCAGCATTTT. It specifies CASSLQAQGASQPQHF.

This clonotype was counted many times. This sequence joins TRBV20-1 and TRBJ2-7, with 11 bases identical to TRBD2. The CDR3 is 15 residues long. V lost 2 bases and J lost 2; bases outside the gene matches: 5. In germline, CDR1 is DFQATT, CDR2 SNEGSKA (reference sequence). The CDR3 DNA follows: TGCAGTGCTAGACCGACTAGCGGGAAGACCTACGAGCAGTACTTC. As protein: CSARPTSGKTYEQYF.

The CDR3 region is CASSYLRGQGASGTQYF. CDR3 nucleotides: TGTGCCAGCAGTTATCTCAGAGGACAGGGGGCGTCTGGGACCCAGTACTTC. The V and J genes are TRBV6-2 or TRBV6-3 and TRBJ2-5; 11 bases align to TRBD1. Germline V gene sequence: CDR1 MNHEY, CDR2 SVGEGT. The CDR3 has 17 amino acids. The V and J ends lost 3 bases and 7 bases, in that order; junction bases with no gene match: 13.

In this sample, this clonotype turned up many times. Here the CDR3 reads CASSLLAGWDNEQFF. The CDR3 nucleotides are TGTGCCAGCAGTTTATTGGCAGGGTGGGACAATGAGCAGTTCTTC. This chain links TRBV27 with TRBJ2-1, with D perhaps TRBD1 (5 bases). The V gene lost 1 base and the J gene lost 5 bases, with 12 bases spanning the gap. The germline V gene has CDR1 MNHEY and CDR2 SMNVEV (reference sequence). The CDR3 spans 15 residues.

Only one count was recorded for this clonotype. The rearrangement uses TRBV6-1 and TRBJ2-7; 7 positions agree with TRBD2. J lost 2 bases, V lost 2 bases, and 9 bases had no gene match. This CDR3 contains 16 residues. From germline, CDR1 is MNHNS and CDR2 SASEGT. DNA of the CDR3: TGTGCCAGCAGTGAATGGGGGGGAAGGGGAGCCTACGAGCAGTACTTC. Translated, it gives CASSEWGGRGAYEQYF.

This clonotype was detected many times. The chain recombines TRBV4-2 with TRBJ2-5; 14 nucleotides match TRBD2. V was clipped by 5 bases and J by 5 bases; unmatched bases: 16. This CDR3 is built from 19 residues. Per germline, CDR1 LGHNA and CDR2 YNFKEQ. The CDR3 coding sequence is TGTGCCAGCAGCGAACGCGGAAGGGGGACTAGCGGGAGTTCGGAGACCCAGTACTTC. Amino acids: CASSERGRGTSGSSETQYF.

In its sample, this clonotype was seen many times. The chain has TRBV6-5 and TRBJ1-1, with TRBD1 matching 7 bases. Germline values: CDR1 MNHEY, CDR2 SVGAGI. The CDR3 has 13 amino acids. V was pared by 4 bases and J by 3 bases, with 2 bases of the junction left unmatched. The CDR3 region is CASSWQGDTEAFF. In DNA form, the CDR3 reads TGTGCCAGCAGTTGGCAGGGGGACACTGAAGCTTTCTTT.

This clonotype was seen repeatedly, ten times or more. The chain employs TRBV6-2 or TRBV6-3 and TRBJ2-7; 11 nucleotides line up with TRBD2. Germline CDR1 MNHEY, CDR2 SVGEGT. J gave up 6 bases and V 0 bases, and 10 bases lay outside the gene matches. The CDR3 contains 17 residues. DNA for the CDR3: TGTGCCAGCAGTTACTCCTTCTTTAGCGGGAGGGCCACCGAGCAGTACTTC. Its translation: CASSYSFFSGRATEQYF.

In this sample, this clonotype turned up many times. Here the CDR3 reads CASSQEGSGSSYEQYF. CDR3 bases: TGTGCCAGCAGCCAAGAGGGTAGCGGGAGCTCCTACGAGCAGTACTTC. This chain uses TRBV4-2 with TRBJ2-7, with 9 bases identical to TRBD2. This CDR3 is built from 16 residues. Germline trimming cut 0 bases from V and 0 bases from J; bases unmatched to any gene: 3. From germline, CDR1 is LGHNA and CDR2 YNFKEQ.

This clonotype was observed at least ten times. The rearrangement uses TRBV28 and TRBJ1-2, with D uncertain. Germline-derived CDR1 and CDR2 are MDHEN and SYDVKM. The ends were cut back, 6 bases at V and 5 bases at J, with 7 bases in the middle. The CDR3 runs to 11 residues. The DNA of the CDR3 is TGTGCCAGCAGCTCCGGGTATGGCTACACCTTC. This codes for CASSSGYGYTF.

This clonotype was picked up one time. The junction does not match germline at one end; this may be a read error. The chain is built from TRBV30 and TRBJ2-2; 7 bases are a match to TRBD2. CDR3 length equals 15 residues. Germline V lookup: CDR1 GTSNPN, CDR2 SVGIG (reference sequence). The CDR3: CAWSKTAGNTGELYF. The DNA of the CDR3 is TGTGCCTGGAGCAAGACAGCGGGAAACACCGGGGAGCTGTATTTT.

The gene calls are TRBV6-1 and TRBJ1-2; 8 bases are shared with TRBD1. V trimming: 3 bases; J trimming: 1 base; junction bases outside the gene matches: 7. CDR1 is MNHNS, CDR2 SASEGT, per germline. CDR3 length equals 16 residues. CDR3 in amino acids: CASSDRTGTVNYGYTF. DNA for the CDR3: TGTGCCAGCAGTGACCGGACAGGGACGGTTAACTATGGCTACACCTTC.

This clonotype was observed at least ten times. The rearrangement links TRBV29-1 to TRBJ1-5, with D possibly matching TRBD1 (5 bases). CDR1 and CDR2 from the germline V gene are SQVTM and ANQGSEA. CDR3 size: 14 residues. The V gene lost 6 bases and the J gene lost 0 bases, with 12 bases spanning the gap. The CDR3 nucleotides are TGCAGCGTCGCAGGGACTTATAGCAATCAGCCCCAGCATTTT. This translates into CSVAGTYSNQPQHF. Full variable domain (remainder filled in from reference TRBV29-1 and TRBJ1-5): SAVISQKPSRDICQRGTSLTIQCQVDSQVTMMFWYRQQPGQSLTLIATANQGSEATYESGFVIDKFPISRPNLTFSTLTVSNMSPEDSSIYLCSVAGTYSNQPQHFGDGTRLSIL.

This clonotype was detected ten times or more. The chain employs TRBV5-8 and TRBJ2-7; D remains ambiguous. The CDR3 loop spans 13 amino acids. V was clipped by 7 bases and J by 2 bases, with 13 bases between them. In germline, CDR1 is SGHTS, CDR2 YDEGEE. The CDR3 DNA reads as TGTGCCAGCTCACACGGAGACGCCTACGAGCAGTACTTC. Protein sequence: CASSHGDAYEQYF.

The chain joins TRBV20-1 to TRBJ2-7; D perhaps matches TRBD2 (5 bases). CDR1 and CDR2 from the germline V gene are DFQATT and SNEGSKA (reference sequence). V was clipped by 0 bases and J by 3 bases, with 15 bases between them. This CDR3 is 15 amino acids long. The CDR3 loop is CSARDLGGAYYEQYF. The CDR3 DNA reads TGCAGTGCTAGAGATTTAGGAGGAGCCTACTACGAGCAGTACTTC.

This clonotype was observed a single time. CDR3 sequence reads: CATRQGGYTF. Here the CDR3 DNA reads TGTGCCACCAGACAGGGGGGCTACACCTTC. The chain carries TRBV6-2 or TRBV6-3 and TRBJ1-2; 8 nucleotides agree with TRBD1. CDR3 size: 10 residues. Germline V gene data show CDR1 as MNHEY and CDR2 as SVGEGT. The V segment lost 10 bases and the J segment 8 bases; nucleotides outside the gene matches: 3.

In its sample, this clonotype was seen many times. This chain connects TRBV2 to TRBJ2-7; TRBD2 aligns across 7 bases. The CDR3 has 12 amino acids. CDR1 and CDR2 (germline): SNHLY, FYNNEI. With 6 bases clipped from V and 6 bases from J, the junction kept 5 bases outside the gene matches. The CDR3: CASRGGSGEQYF. The CDR3 DNA reads as TGTGCCAGCAGAGGCGGGAGTGGCGAGCAGTACTTC.

Only a few counts were recorded for this clonotype. Written as DNA, the CDR3 is TGCGCCAGCAGCCAAATCCGGGGGGTAGGAGAGACCCAGTACTTC. This encodes CASSQIRGVGETQYF. The rearrangement links TRBV4-3 to TRBJ2-5; TRBD2 agrees at 7 bases. The length of the CDR3 is 15 residues. Germline V gives CDR1 LGHNA, CDR2 YSLEER. The junction had 7 bases not matched to a gene; V was cut back by 2 bases and J by 4 bases.

This clonotype appeared many times. The chain employs TRBV12-3 or TRBV12-4 and TRBJ2-5; maybe TRBD2 (5 bases). With 5 bases removed from V and 3 bases from J, the gap between germline ends came to 13 bases. The CDR3 spans 14 residues. CDR3 nucleotides: TGTGCCAGCAGTATGGGAGTTCCTAAAGAGACCCAGTACTTC. Translating it yields CASSMGVPKETQYF.

This clonotype was observed a single time. The junction shows a germline mismatch at one end, possibly a read error. The V call is TRBV28, the J call TRBJ2-7, with 7 bases that match TRBD2. This CDR3 has 15 residues. Germline loops: CDR1 MDHEN, CDR2 SYDVKM. The CDR3 nucleotides read TGTGTCAGCAGCTTAAACCCGGGGGGTCGCTACGAGCAGTACTTC. As protein: CVSSLNPGGRYEQYF.

The chain joins TRBV2 to TRBJ1-2, with D perhaps TRBD1 (6 bases). This CDR3 comprises 16 residues. Germline V gene lookup returns CDR1 SNHLY and CDR2 FYNNEI. V lost 2 bases and J 7 bases, leaving 20 bases between the germline ends. CDR3 in DNA: TGTGCCAGCAGTGAACTAAACGCGGGGGGGCCCGGTGGCTACACCTTC. Encoded protein: CASSELNAGGPGGYTF.

This clonotype was seen repeatedly, ten times or more. A read error may explain this, as a much larger clone is one base away. This chain connects TRBV7-3 to TRBJ2-5, with D unclear. This CDR3 is 13 amino acids long. The germline V gene has CDR1 SGHTA and CDR2 FQGTGA. This chain's CDR3 is CASSQNPGETQHF. The CDR3 region has the DNA TGTGCCAGCAGTCAAAACCCAGGAGAGACCCAGCACTTC.

This clonotype showed up many times. This chain joins TRBV20-1 and TRBJ2-7, with TRBD2 matching over 13 bases. Losses at the gene ends were 6 bases for V and 0 bases for J; bases not matched to a gene: 2. Germline CDR1 DFQATT, CDR2 SNEGSKA (reference sequence). The CDR3 has 14 residues. CDR3: CSARLAGGSYEQYF. The CDR3 bases are TGCAGTGCAAGACTAGCGGGAGGCTCCTACGAGCAGTACTTC.

Many counts were recorded for this clonotype. CDR3 residues: CASSQGDRGLDTEAFF. The CDR3 DNA reads as TGTGCCAGCAGCCAAGGGGACAGGGGGCTGGACACTGAAGCTTTCTTT. The chain links TRBV11-1 to TRBJ1-1; 12 bases are shared with TRBD1. This CDR3 is 16 amino acids long. CDR1 and CDR2 from the germline V gene are SGHAT and FQDESV (reference sequence). Trimming at V came to 5 bases and at J to 3 bases, leaving 7 bases not matched to a gene. The whole variable domain, filled in from reference TRBV11-1 and TRBJ1-1, reads EAEVAQSPRYKITEKSQAVAFWCDPISGHATLYWYRQILGQGPELLVQFQDESVVDDSQLPKDRFSAERLKGVDSTLKIQPAELGDSAMYLCASSQGDRGLDTEAFFGQGTRLTVV.

The V gene is TRBV28, the J gene TRBJ2-4; unclear D gene. V lost 3 bases and J lost 9, with 21 bases in between. CDR1 is MDHEN and CDR2 is SYDVKM in the germline V gene. The CDR3 is 16 residues long. The CDR3 sequence: CASSLNWEQSSSIQYF. CDR3 in DNA: TGTGCCAGCAGTTTGAATTGGGAACAGTCTAGTTCCATTCAGTACTTC.

This chain connects TRBV28 to TRBJ1-2, with 8 bases that match TRBD1. The ends lost 1 base at V and 0 bases at J; junction bases unmatched: 7. The length of the CDR3 is 17 residues. CDR1 is MDHEN, CDR2 SYDVKM, per germline. The CDR3 protein is CASSLSESQGANYGYTF. For the CDR3, the DNA is TGTGCCAGCAGTTTATCCGAATCACAGGGGGCTAACTATGGCTACACCTTC.

The sample holds many counts of this clonotype. The genes are TRBV13 and TRBJ2-2; unclear D gene. Germline-derived CDR1 and CDR2 are PRHDT and FYEKMQ (reference sequence). This CDR3 is 13 amino acids long. Trimming pared 5 bases from V and 3 bases from J, leaving 7 bases between. CDR3 DNA: TGTGCCAGCAGCCCTCGATACACCGGGGAGCTGTTTTTT. Protein product: CASSPRYTGELFF. The variable domain in full, with the rest retrieved from reference TRBV13 and TRBJ2-2, is AAGVIQSPRHLIKEKRETATLKCYPIPRHDTVYWYQQGPGQDPQFLISFYEKMQSDKGSIPDRFSAQQFSDYHSELNMSSLELGDSALYFCASSPRYTGELFFGEGSRLTVL.